This T cell receptor (beta chain) was documented in a study of technical replicates of blood from several donors (dated by TCRdb to 2016 to 2017). V is clipped by 4 bases and J by 2 bases, and the sequence between their germline boundaries is 8 bases long. The CDR3 covers 13 residues, taking in both the cysteine and the phenylalanine. Just the 39-base CDR3 DNA is kept, in frame starting at base 1. From a lookup of the germline V gene, CDR1 and CDR2 are LGHNA and YNFKEQ. This clone appeared once. This receptor's antigen is unknown. No base quality values were provided; no much bigger clone lies one nucleotide off. Preparation of the library involved the immunoSEQ multiplex PCR assay. In TCRdb, the immuneACCESS table is reduced to in-frame sequences with V and J assigned. These tables do not hold every clone; where another copy was compared, an unresolved V gene accounts for under half, and the others remain unexplained. The sample profile shows tens of thousands of clones; about 95% of them were found once. 2.5% to 3.5% of the sample comes from the top ten.

The chain links TRBV4-2 with TRBJ1-2; no D gene call is confident. The clonotype originates from a human donor in good health. Some clones in this sample may be carry-over from other donors' samples. Material for sequencing was PBMCs. Here the CDR3 is given as CASSPDINYGYTF. The DNA sequence is given as TGTGCCAGCAGCCCCGACATCAACTATGGCTACACCTTC.